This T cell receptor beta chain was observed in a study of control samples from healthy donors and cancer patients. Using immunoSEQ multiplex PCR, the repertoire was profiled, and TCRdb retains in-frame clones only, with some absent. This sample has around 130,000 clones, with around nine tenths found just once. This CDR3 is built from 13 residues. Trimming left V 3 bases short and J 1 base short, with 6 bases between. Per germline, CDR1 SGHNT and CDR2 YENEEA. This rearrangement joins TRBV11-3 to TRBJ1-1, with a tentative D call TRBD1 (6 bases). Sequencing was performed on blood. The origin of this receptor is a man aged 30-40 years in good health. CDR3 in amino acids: CASSLGQNTEAFF. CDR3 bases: TGTGCCAGCAGCTTGGGACAGAACACTGAAGCTTTCTTT. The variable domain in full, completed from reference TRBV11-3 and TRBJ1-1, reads EAGVVQSPRYKIIEKKQPVAFWCNPISGHNTLYWYLQNLGQGPELLIRYENEEAVDDSQLPKDRFSAERLKGVDSTLKIQPAELGDSAVYLCASSLGQNTEAFFGQGTRLTVV.